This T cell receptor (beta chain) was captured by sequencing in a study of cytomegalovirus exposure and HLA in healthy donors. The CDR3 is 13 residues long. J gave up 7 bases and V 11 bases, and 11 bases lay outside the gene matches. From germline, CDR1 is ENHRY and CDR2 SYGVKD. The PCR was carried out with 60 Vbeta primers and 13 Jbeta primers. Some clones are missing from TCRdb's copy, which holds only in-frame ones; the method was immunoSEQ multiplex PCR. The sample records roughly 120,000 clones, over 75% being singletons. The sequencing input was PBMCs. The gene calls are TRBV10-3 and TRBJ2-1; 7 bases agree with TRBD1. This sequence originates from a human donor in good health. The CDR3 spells CAASPGQRNEQFF. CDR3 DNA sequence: TGTGCCGCCTCTCCGGGACAGAGGAATGAGCAGTTCTTC.